The 2 T cell receptor beta chains given below trace back to one sample, sequenced in a study of PD-1 blockade in classical Hodgkin lymphoma. TCRdb's table, derived via immunoSEQ multiplex PCR, lists solely in-frame clones and lacks some. The table includes 70,000 or so clones, about 93% detected once. Time point denoted: newly diagnosed, previously untreated cHL patient sample. Sequencing input: peripheral blood mononuclear cells (PBMCs). These receptors were collected from a human donor with classical Hodgkin lymphoma.

The chain has TRBV29-1 and TRBJ1-4; a weak D match, TRBD1 (5 bases). Germline CDR1 SQVTM, CDR2 ANQGSEA. V lost 4 bases and J lost 2, with 8 bases in between. The CDR3 is 13 residues long. CDR3 amino acids: CSVARGTNEKLFF. CDR3 nucleotides: TGCAGCGTTGCACGGGGGACTAATGAAAAACTGTTTTTT.

This chain uses TRBV2 with TRBJ1-5; possible D gene TRBD1, 5 bases. The germline V and J ends were trimmed by 7 bases and 1 base, with 14 bases remaining between them. CDR3 length: 15 amino acids. CDR1 and CDR2 from the germline V gene are SNHLY and FYNNEI. CDR3 sequence (DNA): TGTGCCAGCACCGGCGCGGGACTCAGCAATCAGCCCCAGCATTTT. It translates to CASTGAGLSNQPQHF.